The present TCR beta chain was sequenced within a study of T cell repertoires in ileal Crohn's disease. Study-level background: The M6 sample came from neoterminal ileum during colonoscopy after surgery.

Time point defined: neoterminal ileum biopsy at postoperative endoscopy, about 6 months after surgery. The germline V and J ends were trimmed by 0 bases and 0 bases, with 12 bases remaining between them. The CDR3 loop spans 16 amino acids. Germline V gene lookup returns CDR1 MNHNS and CDR2 SASEGT. A remark on this clone: Its target is unknown.

Study results and limitations: Clonality above 26.8% at surgery always came with endoscopic recurrence.

Each sample's TCRB immunosequencing used about 0.5 micrograms of biopsy DNA. Sequencing used immunoSEQ multiplex PCR; TCRdb keeps in-frame clones, though not all of them. This sample yields roughly 16,000 clones, of which 72% are seen a single time; 3.5% to 5% belongs to the top ten. The material sequenced was ileal tissue. The receptor was isolated from an adult with Crohn's disease. The chain employs TRBV6-1 and TRBJ2-7; D remains ambiguous. CDR3 nucleotide sequence: TGTGCCAGCAGTGAAGCTGCGGCAGATAGCTCCTACGAGCAGTACTTC. Protein: CASSEAAADSSYEQYF.